A selection of T cell receptor beta chains follows, all from one sample in a study of CD8 T cells in ankylosing spondylitis. TCRdb called the 5' RACE reads again in MiXCR, with one record for every CDR3 protein. The data show under 850,000 distinct CDR3 sequences, with around 20% seen just once and around 19% held by the top ten. Sequenced material: blood, either unsorted or a sorted T cell fraction (not recorded which). The receptors were gathered from a male donor with ankylosing spondylitis. The CDR3 runs from the conserved cysteine through the conserved F or W. A D gene is named only where the DNA matches it firmly. Where a row states a size, it is once, few, many or the class of an expanded clone; other rows omit it.

TRBV5-1,16,.,.,TRBJ2-1,CASSMGVMGVYNEQFF,TGCGCCAGCAGCATGGGAGTGATGGGGGTATACAATGAGCAGTTCTTC
TRBV5-1,15,.,.,TRBJ2-1,CASSLRPGGRDEQFF,TGCGCCAGCAGCTTGCGTCCGGGTGGGAGAGATGAGCAGTTCTTC
TRBV12-3/TRBV12-4,13,.,.,TRBJ2-1,CASSLAWANEQFF,TGTGCCAGCAGTTTAGCGTGGGCCAATGAGCAGTTCTTC
TRBV5-1,15,few,TRBD2,TRBJ2-7,CASSKGLAGLYEQYF,TGCGCCAGCAGCAAGGGACTAGCGGGACTCTACGAGCAGTACTTC
TRBV12-1,18,few,.,TRBJ1-1,CASSFALDRLRRDTEAFF,TGTGCCAGCAGCTTTGCCTTGGACAGGCTCAGGAGGGACACTGAAGCTTTCTTT
TRBV5-1,14,.,.,TRBJ2-3,CASSWGTGTDTQYF,TGCGCCAGCAGCTGGGGGACTGGGACAGATACGCAGTATTTT
TRBV4-1,15,.,.,TRBJ1-1,CASSPTGTLNTEAFF,TGCGCCAGCAGCCCAACCGGGACACTGAACACTGAAGCTTTCTTT
TRBV20-1,16,.,.,TRBJ2-2,CSARDRRPPNTGELFF,TGCAGTGCTAGAGATAGGCGACCGCCGAACACCGGGGAGCTGTTTTTT
TRBV5-6,16,.,TRBD2,TRBJ2-1,CASSWGLAGAYNEQFF,TGTGCCAGCAGCTGGGGACTAGCGGGAGCTTACAATGAGCAGTTCTTC
TRBV6-2/TRBV6-3,14,.,.,TRBJ2-5,CASSYSSRGETQYF,TGTGCCAGCAGTTACTCGAGTCGGGGAGAGACCCAGTACTTC
TRBV20-1,14,few,.,TRBJ1-1,CSASLTGRNTEAFF,TGCAGTGCTAGCCTTACAGGGAGGAACACTGAAGCTTTCTTT
TRBV15,14,.,.,TRBJ2-4,CATREQGRGDIQYF,TGTGCCACCAGGGAACAGGGCCGAGGGGACATTCAGTACTTC
TRBV20-1,14,.,.,TRBJ1-5,CSASRGGGNQPQHF,TGCAGTGCTAGCAGGGGCGGCGGCAATCAGCCCCAGCATTTT
TRBV5-1,14,.,.,TRBJ1-1,CASSEVRGNRQAFF,TGCGCCAGCAGCGAGGTCAGGGGTAATAGACAAGCTTTCTTT
TRBV2,15,few,TRBD1,TRBJ1-1,CASSEERGGRAEAFF,TGTGCCAGCAGTGAAGAGCGAGGGGGCAGGGCTGAAGCTTTCTTT
TRBV20-1,14,few,TRBD1,TRBJ2-1,CSAQPPAGGDEQFF,TGCAGTGCGCAACCTCCCGCAGGGGGCGATGAGCAGTTCTTC
TRBV12-3/TRBV12-4,15,.,TRBD1,TRBJ1-4,CASSSPGQGALKLFF,TGTGCCAGCAGTTCCCCGGGACAGGGGGCACTAAAACTGTTTTTT
TRBV10-3,12,many,.,TRBJ2-1,CAISVDFSEQFF,TGTGCCATCAGTGTCGATTTTAGTGAGCAGTTCTTC
TRBV12-3/TRBV12-4,15,few,.,TRBJ1-3,CASSRLVTGGNTIYF,TGTGCCAGCAGTAGACTGGTAACCGGGGGGAACACCATATATTTT
TRBV29-1,13,many,.,TRBJ2-5,CSVSWPGLETQYF,TGCAGCGTTTCGTGGCCAGGGTTAGAGACCCAGTACTTC
TRBV29-1,12,few,TRBD1,TRBJ1-1,CSVATGYTEAFF,TGCAGCGTTGCGACAGGGTACACTGAAGCTTTCTTT
TRBV11-2,15,few,TRBD2,TRBJ2-3,CASSISGGGTDTQYF,TGTGCCAGCAGCATTAGCGGGGGGGGCACAGATACGCAGTATTTT
TRBV2,14,few,TRBD2,TRBJ2-1,CASATSGRENEQFF,TGTGCCAGCGCGACTAGCGGGAGAGAAAATGAGCAGTTCTTC
TRBV4-1,14,many,.,TRBJ2-7,CASSQARDLYEQYF,TGCGCCAGCAGCCAAGCGAGGGACCTTTACGAGCAGTACTTC
TRBV12-3/TRBV12-4,16,many,TRBD2,TRBJ2-1,CASSLEGLAGYNEQFF,TGTGCCAGCAGCTTAGAAGGGTTAGCGGGGTACAATGAGCAGTTCTTC
TRBV5-1,13,.,.,TRBJ2-3,CASRLGWADTQYF,TGCGCCAGCAGGCTAGGCTGGGCAGATACGCAGTATTTT
TRBV5-1,19,.,TRBD2,TRBJ2-1,CASSHRLAGGIPLDNEQFF,TGCGCCAGCAGCCACCGACTAGCGGGGGGAATCCCCCTTGACAATGAGCAGTTCTTC
TRBV5-1,14,.,.,TRBJ2-7,CASSYGPTGNEQYF,TGCGCCAGCAGCTACGGACCAACGGGGAACGAGCAGTACTTC
TRBV12-3/TRBV12-4,11,few,.,TRBJ1-3,CASSTVGPGHF,TGTGCCAGCAGCACAGTGGGCCCAGGGCATTTT
TRBV3-1,14,many,TRBD1,TRBJ1-3,CASSLTGDGNTIYF,TGTGCCAGCAGCTTGACAGGGGACGGAAACACCATATATTTT
TRBV30,17,few,TRBD1,TRBJ1-6,CAWSPKPPGQGISPLHF,TGTGCCTGGAGTCCGAAGCCCCCGGGACAGGGAATTTCACCCCTCCACTTT
TRBV5-1,14,.,TRBD1,TRBJ1-5,CASSATGGGQPQHF,TGCGCCAGCAGCGCCACAGGGGGCGGTCAGCCCCAGCATTTT
TRBV15,16,.,.,TRBJ2-6,CATSRRTGSGANVLTF,TGTGCCACCAGCAGACGGACTGGCTCTGGGGCCAACGTCCTGACTTTC
TRBV2,19,.,TRBD1,TRBJ1-5,CASSGSTGTPLIGNQPQHF,TGTGCCAGCAGTGGATCGACAGGGACCCCCCTCATTGGCAATCAGCCCCAGCATTTT
TRBV3-1,17,.,TRBD2,TRBJ2-3,CASSQDLSGLPLLGQYF,TGTGCCAGCAGCCAAGATCTTTCGGGACTACCCTTATTGGGGCAGTATTTT
TRBV28,16,many,TRBD2,TRBJ2-1,CASTRGSGRDYNEQFF,TGTGCCAGCACCAGGGGCAGCGGGAGAGACTACAATGAGCAGTTCTTC
TRBV29-1,14,few,.,TRBJ2-1,CSVDGGSRNNEQFF,TGCAGCGTTGATGGGGGGAGCCGAAACAATGAGCAGTTCTTC
TRBV12-3/TRBV12-4,14,few,TRBD1,TRBJ2-3,CASSWGGTGNTQYF,TGTGCCAGCAGTTGGGGCGGGACAGGAAATACGCAGTATTTT
TRBV9,16,.,.,TRBJ2-1,CASSVGQGFPYNEQFF,TGTGCCAGCAGCGTAGGGCAGGGCTTTCCCTACAATGAGCAGTTCTTC
TRBV7-6,16,few,.,TRBJ2-2,CASSSPDSPGNGELFF,TGTGCCAGCAGCTCCCCGGACTCACCTGGGAACGGGGAGCTGTTTTTT
TRBV20-1,15,.,TRBD2,TRBJ2-1,CSAVPGTSGGDEQFF,TGCAGTGCGGTCCCCGGGACTAGCGGTGGCGATGAGCAGTTCTTC
TRBV28,12,many,.,TRBJ1-5,CASRDSNQPQHF,TGTGCCAGCAGGGACAGCAATCAGCCCCAGCATTTT
TRBV5-6,12,many,.,TRBJ2-3,CASSLDYNTQYF,TGTGCCAGCAGCTTGGACTATAATACGCAGTATTTT
TRBV9,15,.,.,TRBJ1-2,CASSVEDSPRYGYTF,TGTGCCAGCAGCGTAGAGGACTCCCCTAGGTATGGCTACACCTTC
TRBV12-3/TRBV12-4,15,.,.,TRBJ2-7,CASSSERDSTYEQYF,TGTGCCAGCAGTTCCGAGAGGGACTCAACCTACGAGCAGTACTTC
TRBV12-3/TRBV12-4,16,few,TRBD1,TRBJ2-2,CASSREGTGHTGELFF,TGTGCCAGCAGTAGAGAGGGGACAGGACACACCGGGGAGCTGTTTTTT
TRBV4-1,16,once,.,TRBJ2-6,CASSQDAPSGANVLTF,TGCGCCAGCAGCCAAGATGCACCCTCTGGGGCCAACGTCCTGACTTTC
TRBV20-1,13,many,TRBD1,TRBJ2-7,CSASPGQGSEQYF,TGCAGTGCCAGCCCGGGACAGGGGTCCGAGCAGTACTTC
TRBV5-1,15,few,.,TRBJ2-5,CASSLAVTVKETQYF,TGCGCCAGCAGCTTGGCTGTCACAGTTAAAGAGACCCAGTACTTC
TRBV4-3,15,few,TRBD2,TRBJ2-7,CASSQDRLAGVEQYF,TGCGCCAGCAGCCAGGATCGGCTAGCGGGAGTCGAGCAGTACTTC
TRBV20-1,12,.,.,TRBJ2-7,CSAETRSYEQYF,TGCAGTGCGGAGACAAGGTCCTACGAGCAGTACTTC
TRBV6-1,15,few,TRBD2,TRBJ2-1,CASRPATYGGNEQFF,TGTGCCAGCAGACCCGCTACCTACGGGGGGAATGAGCAGTTCTTC
TRBV3-1,16,.,TRBD2,TRBJ2-1,CASSQGWLAGYNEQFF,TGTGCCAGCAGCCAAGGGTGGCTAGCGGGATACAATGAGCAGTTCTTC
TRBV28,15,.,TRBD1,TRBJ1-2,CASSFREGGQYGYTF,TGTGCCAGCAGTTTCCGGGAAGGGGGCCAGTATGGCTACACCTTC
TRBV11-1,13,.,.,TRBJ1-1,CASSFSQGTEAFF,TGTGCCAGCAGCTTCTCCCAGGGCACTGAAGCTTTCTTT
TRBV27,14,few,.,TRBJ2-7,CASRRTDHFYEQYF,TGTGCCAGCAGAAGGACAGACCACTTCTACGAGCAGTACTTC
TRBV3-1,12,.,.,TRBJ2-2,CASSPTGRGLFF,TGTGCCAGCAGCCCCACCGGACGGGGGCTGTTTTTT
TRBV10-3,11,.,.,TRBJ2-1,CAISDGGYEDF,TGTGCCATCAGTGATGGGGGTTACGAGGACTTC
TRBV4-3,14,.,TRBD2,TRBJ2-1,CASSQNLAGHEQFF,TGCGCCAGCAGCCAGAACTTAGCGGGCCATGAGCAGTTCTTC